These 30 T cell receptor beta chains were all obtained from the same sample, sequenced in a study of human T cells and chemical hapten exposure. One entry per CDR3 protein, called by TCRdb with MiXCR from the 5' RACE reads. The sample contains 65,000 to 90,000 distinct CDR3 sequences, approximately 16% of which appear only once. Unfractionated whole blood was the source of the extracted total RNA. These receptors originate from a female donor in good health.

This clonotype was seen at least ten times. The chain links TRBV20-1 to TRBJ1-1; unclear D gene. The germline gives CDR1 DFQATT, CDR2 SNEGSKA (reference sequence). Trimming stripped 1 base from V and 5 bases from J, with 17 bases between. The CDR3 is 15 residues long. CDR3 loop: CSARADPPVETEAFF. In DNA, the CDR3 is TGCAGTGCTAGAGCAGATCCTCCCGTGGAGACTGAAGCTTTCTTT.

This clonotype came up a few times. The genes are TRBV19 and TRBJ2-5; 7 nucleotides line up with TRBD1. CDR3 length equals 16 residues. Germline V gene data show CDR1 as LNHDA and CDR2 as SQIVND (reference sequence). V lost 3 bases and J lost 1; bases outside the gene matches: 8. The CDR3 sequence: CASSIRQGSGQETQYF. In DNA form, the CDR3 reads TGTGCCAGTAGTATCCGACAGGGCAGTGGCCAAGAGACCCAGTACTTC.

This clonotype was seen a single time. This rearrangement joins TRBV5-6 to TRBJ2-3; the D gene is possibly TRBD1 (6 bases). CDR3 length: 16 residues. V gave up 0 bases and J gave up 0 bases, with 11 bases separating them. CDR1 SGHDT and CDR2 YYEEEE come from the germline V gene. The CDR3 bases are TGTGCCAGCAGCTTGGCCTTAGGACAGAGCACAGATACGCAGTATTTT. The encoded protein is CASSLALGQSTDTQYF.

This clonotype was observed a few times. At one end the junction does not follow the germline gene, possibly because of a read error. The rearrangement joins TRBV29-1 to TRBJ1-1, with D tentatively TRBD1 (6 bases). CDR1 and CDR2 from the germline V gene are SQVTM and ANQGSEA. This CDR3 comprises 13 residues. The CDR3 DNA follows: TGCAGCGTTAAAGAGGGGGTGTTCACTGAAGCTTTCTTT. This sequence encodes CSVKEGVFTEAFF.

This clonotype has more than one count but fewer than ten. The chain recombines TRBV2 with TRBJ1-2; a possible D gene is TRBD1 (5 bases). Germline V CDR1 and CDR2: SNHLY, FYNNEI. The length of the CDR3 is 14 residues. V was pared by 3 bases and J by 3 bases, with 11 bases between. CDR3 amino acids: CASSDGGFDYGYTF. DNA of the CDR3: TGTGCCAGCAGTGATGGGGGTTTCGACTATGGCTACACCTTC. Full variable domain (outside the CDR3, taken from reference TRBV2 and TRBJ1-2): EPEVTQTPSHQVTQMGQEVILRCVPISNHLYFYWYRQILGQKVEFLVSFYNNEISEKSEIFDDQFSVERPDGSNFTLKIRSTKLEDSAMYFCASSDGGFDYGYTFGSGTRLTVV.

This clonotype was found many times. V and J are TRBV27 and TRBJ2-1; D gene ambiguous. The CDR3 has 13 amino acids. Germline-derived CDR1 and CDR2 are MNHEY and SMNVEV (reference sequence). Between the trimmed V and J ends, which lost 2 bases and 8 bases, there was a span of 10 bases. Here the CDR3 DNA reads TGTGCCAGCAGTTTAGGATCCATCCATGAGCAGTTCTTC. It specifies CASSLGSIHEQFF.

Only a few counts were recorded for this clonotype. The J gene is TRBJ2-7, the V gene TRBV6-2 or TRBV6-3; D call uncertain. V was cut by 2 bases and J by 4 bases, with 18 bases left in between. This CDR3 has 16 amino acids. Germline assignment: CDR1 MNHEY and CDR2 SVGEGT. Here the CDR3 reads CASSYRMAENLYEQYF. DNA for the CDR3: TGTGCCAGCAGTTACCGCATGGCCGAGAACCTTTACGAGCAGTACTTC.

The rearrangement uses TRBV20-1 and TRBJ1-5, with D uncertain. CDR3 length: 15 amino acids. Germline V gene lookup returns CDR1 DFQATT and CDR2 SNEGSKA (reference sequence). The V and J ends lost 1 base and 4 bases respectively, with 14 bases between them. The CDR3 loop is CSARAGLAGNQPQHF. As DNA, the CDR3 is TGCAGTGCTAGAGCTGGTCTTGCTGGGAATCAGCCCCAGCATTTT.

This clonotype was found a few times. This chain links TRBV5-1 with TRBJ2-1; D is possibly TRBD1 (6 bases). The V end lost 6 bases, the J end lost 4 bases, and 14 bases lay between the germline ends. From germline, CDR1 is SGHRS and CDR2 YFSETQ. CDR3 size: 14 residues. CDR3 sequence reads: CASNRDNLYNEQFF. CDR3 bases: TGCGCCAGCAACCGGGACAATTTATACAATGAGCAGTTCTTC.

This clonotype is deemed medium-sized. J is TRBJ2-1 and V is TRBV6-2 or TRBV6-3; unclear D gene. The CDR3 is 13 amino acids. Trimming pared 7 bases from V and 4 bases from J, leaving 11 bases between. Germline V gene sequence: CDR1 MNHEY, CDR2 SVGEGT. CDR3 sequence (DNA): TGTGCCAGCACCCTAAACCTGTACAATGAGCAGTTCTTC. Translating gives CASTLNLYNEQFF.

This clonotype has ten or more counts. This chain uses TRBV7-2 with TRBJ2-3, with 13 bases aligning to TRBD2. Germline loops: CDR1 SGHTA, CDR2 FQGNSA. The trim removed 5 bases at V and 5 bases at J, leaving 7 bases unmatched. This CDR3 has 16 amino acids. Here the CDR3 reads CASSKLAGGPGDTQYF. CDR3 in DNA: TGTGCCAGCAGCAAACTAGCGGGGGGGCCCGGAGATACGCAGTATTTT.

This clonotype was counted only a few times. The chain recombines TRBV4-1 with TRBJ1-2; 11 bases fit TRBD1. The junction had 14 bases not matched to a gene; V was cut back by 4 bases and J by 7 bases. Germline V gives CDR1 MGHRA, CDR2 YSYEKL. The CDR3 consists of 17 residues. CDR3 bases: TGCGCCAGCAGCCGATTTGATCCGGACAGGGGGCTGGGTGGCTACACCTTC. As protein: CASSRFDPDRGLGGYTF.

This clonotype occurred many times. One end of the junction varies from germline; a read error may be responsible. V and J are TRBV12-3 or TRBV12-4 and TRBJ2-7; perhaps TRBD2 as D (6 bases). The CDR3 runs to 11 residues. CDR3 sequence: CASSLGTEQYF. The CDR3 coding sequence is TGTGCCAGCAGCTTAGGGACTGAGCAGTACTTC.

V usage is TRBV7-2 and J usage is TRBJ2-3, with 15 bases aligning to TRBD2. The CDR3 has 15 amino acids. The V segment lost 5 bases and the J segment 7 bases; nucleotides outside the gene matches: 4. The germline V gene has CDR1 SGHTA and CDR2 FQGNSA. The CDR3 loop reads CASSPGLAGGNTQYF. The CDR3 DNA is TGTGCCAGCAGCCCGGGACTAGCGGGAGGAAATACGCAGTATTTT.

This clonotype has only a few counts. The chain links TRBV29-1 to TRBJ1-1; D might be TRBD1 (5 bases). The CDR3 covers 13 residues. Between the trimmed V and J ends, which lost 5 bases and 0 bases, there was a span of 10 bases. Per the germline V gene, CDR1 is SQVTM and CDR2 is ANQGSEA. The CDR3 loop reads CSVLSGMNTEAFF. The CDR3, as DNA: TGCAGCGTTCTTTCAGGGATGAACACTGAAGCTTTCTTT.

The chain is built from TRBV7-2 and TRBJ2-3; D perhaps matches TRBD1 (5 bases). Germline loops: CDR1 SGHTA, CDR2 FQGNSA. The CDR3 loop spans 18 amino acids. V shed 1 base and J shed 1 base, with 18 bases lying between them. The CDR3 protein is CASSLVGSQGYRTDTQYF. DNA of the CDR3: TGTGCCAGCAGCTTAGTTGGGTCGCAGGGCTATCGCACAGATACGCAGTATTTT.

The V call is TRBV4-2, the J call TRBJ2-3, with 7 bases that match TRBD1. V lost 2 bases, J lost 2 bases, and 7 bases stayed unmatched. CDR1 and CDR2 from the germline V gene are LGHNA and YNFKEQ. The length of the CDR3 is 16 residues. DNA for the CDR3: TGTGCCAGCAGCCAAACCGGGACAGCCCCCACAGATACGCAGTATTTT. Its protein product is CASSQTGTAPTDTQYF.

The chain joins TRBV5-1 to TRBJ1-6; TRBD1 matches 7 bases. The V segment lost 4 bases and the J segment 6 bases; nucleotides outside the gene matches: 7. This CDR3 comprises 15 residues. Germline CDR1 and CDR2: SGHRS and YFSETQ. The CDR3 loop is CASSTRTGVNSPLHF. The CDR3 region has the DNA TGCGCCAGCAGCACCCGGACAGGCGTTAATTCACCCCTCCACTTT.

This clonotype showed up many times. The rearrangement joins TRBV7-2 to TRBJ2-3, with a weak D call TRBD2 (6 bases). The CDR3 length is 15 residues. CDR1 and CDR2 from the germline V gene are SGHTA and FQGNSA. The V end was cut by 2 bases, the J end by 4 bases, with 13 bases between. DNA for the CDR3: TGTGCCAGCAGCTTAATTACGGGAGTCGCAGATACGCAGTATTTT. This gives the protein CASSLITGVADTQYF.

The chain has TRBV6-4 and TRBJ2-2; 11 bases agree with TRBD2. Trimming cost V 6 bases and J 3 bases; bases outside gene matches: 6. The CDR3 consists of 16 residues. Germline CDR1 reads MRHNA; CDR2 reads SNTAGT. The CDR3 reads CASRDTSGGDTGELFF. In nucleotides, the CDR3 is TGTGCCAGCAGGGATACTAGCGGGGGAGACACCGGGGAGCTGTTTTTT.

Only a few counts were recorded for this clonotype. This chain connects TRBV19 to TRBJ1-5, with D hard to call. The CDR3 spans 15 residues. Germline-derived CDR1 and CDR2 are LNHDA and SQIVND (reference sequence). Trimming took off 6 bases at V and 5 bases at J, with 17 bases between the two ends. The CDR3 sequence: CASSLALDGYQPQHF. Written as DNA, the CDR3 is TGTGCCAGTAGCTTGGCATTGGACGGTTATCAGCCCCAGCATTTT.

The gene calls are TRBV10-3 and TRBJ2-1, with TRBD2 as a possible D gene (6 bases). Per germline, CDR1 ENHRY and CDR2 SYGVKD. Trimming pared 7 bases from V and 8 bases from J, leaving 12 bases between. This CDR3 is built from 12 residues. CDR3 sequence: CAINTGEDEQFF. In DNA form, the CDR3 reads TGTGCCATCAACACGGGAGAGGATGAGCAGTTCTTC.

The genes are TRBV7-9 and TRBJ2-7; D remains ambiguous. Germline CDR1 reads SEHNR; CDR2 reads FQNEAQ (reference sequence). Between the trimmed V and J ends, which lost 3 bases and 12 bases, there was a span of 18 bases. This CDR3 contains 13 residues. Here the CDR3 DNA reads TGTGCCAGCAGCTTCCTACCTAGTCGGCCGGGGTACTTC. It translates to CASSFLPSRPGYF.

The chain uses TRBV7-9 and TRBJ1-6, with D perhaps matching TRBD1 (5 bases). This CDR3 comprises 16 residues. Germline loops: CDR1 SEHNR, CDR2 FQNEAQ (reference sequence). V dropped 1 base and J dropped 3 bases, with 10 bases sitting between them. CDR3 amino acids: CASSLDGGSYNSPLHF. CDR3 bases: TGTGCCAGCAGCTTAGATGGGGGGAGCTATAATTCACCCCTCCACTTT.

This chain connects TRBV7-2 to TRBJ2-7, with D possibly called TRBD1 or TRBD2 (6 bases each). Germline values: CDR1 SGHTA, CDR2 FQGNSA. Trimming took off 3 bases at V and 6 bases at J, with 12 bases between the two ends. The CDR3 totals 13 residues. Here the CDR3 reads CASSFLQGGEQYF. The CDR3 nucleotides read TGTGCCAGCAGCTTTTTACAGGGAGGCGAGCAGTACTTC. Looking up the rest from reference TRBV7-2 and TRBJ2-7 gives the full variable domain: GAGVSQSPSNKVTEKGKDVELRCDPISGHTALYWYRQSLGQGLEFLIYFQGNSAPDKSGLPSDRFSAERTGGSVSTLTIQRTQQEDSAVYLCASSFLQGGEQYFGPGTRLTVT.

The table lists this clonotype with a few counts. V gene TRBV18 combines with J gene TRBJ1-6, with 9 bases matching TRBD1. The V gene end was trimmed by 5 bases and the J gene end by 5 bases; junction bases not matched to a gene: 7. The CDR3 is made up of 16 amino acids. Germline V gene data show CDR1 as KGHSH and CDR2 as LQKENI. CDR3 in DNA: TGTGCCAGCTCAACAAGGACAGGGGCCAATAATTCACCCCTCCACTTT. The encoded protein is CASSTRTGANNSPLHF.

The chain has TRBV7-2 and TRBJ1-5; D perhaps matches TRBD1 (6 bases). CDR3 size: 14 residues. Between the trimmed V and J ends, which lost 5 bases and 7 bases, there was a span of 15 bases. Germline loops: CDR1 SGHTA, CDR2 FQGNSA. CDR3 nucleotide sequence: TGTGCCAGCAGCCAGGAGGGGGGGCGACAGCCCCAGCATTTT. It yields the protein CASSQEGGRQPQHF.

The gene calls are TRBV9 and TRBJ1-2; no clear D gene. V was cut by 0 bases and J by 7 bases, with 16 bases left in between. The CDR3 loop spans 15 amino acids. Germline V lookup: CDR1 SGDLS, CDR2 YYNGEE. The CDR3, as DNA: TGTGCCAGCAGCGTAGCCTCAGGCGCGGGTATTGGCTACACCTTC. Translated, it gives CASSVASGAGIGYTF.

The chain uses TRBV4-1 and TRBJ1-2, with a weak D call TRBD1 (5 bases). Germline assignment: CDR1 MGHRA and CDR2 YSYEKL. Trimming cost V 3 bases and J 6 bases, with 17 bases left between them. The CDR3 covers 15 residues. Here the CDR3 DNA reads TGCGCCAGCAGCCACAGATGGGGCCGGGCTGATGGCTACACCTTC. This translates into CASSHRWGRADGYTF.

V gene TRBV7-2 combines with J gene TRBJ2-1, with 9 bases aligning to TRBD2. J lost 0 bases, V lost 1 base, and 4 bases had no gene match. The CDR3 length is 17 residues. Germline V lookup: CDR1 SGHTA, CDR2 FQGNSA. CDR3 amino acids: CASSLGGLASSYNEQFF. The CDR3 DNA follows: TGTGCCAGCAGCTTAGGCGGACTAGCGAGCTCCTACAATGAGCAGTTCTTC.